The rows below give T cell receptor beta chains drawn from one sample of a study of T cells after yellow fever vaccination. TCRdb independently ran MiXCR on the 5' RACE reads; one entry per CDR3 protein. The sample records 110,000 to 150,000 distinct CDR3 sequences, under 7% being singletons. Material: CD4+ T cells sorted from PBMCs, obtained 10 days after the yellow fever booster vaccination. The receptors shown here come from a young man who received the YFV17D yellow fever vaccine. Both conserved end residues are part of each CDR3. A D gene is named only where the DNA matches it firmly. Expanded clones get a size class; other rows say once, few or many, or leave the size out.

CATSDRGPRNLNEQFF TGTGCCACCAGTGATCGGGGACCTCGAAATCTCAATGAGCAGTTCTTC many TRBV24-1 . TRBJ2-1
CAISQGEWNEQFF TGTGCCATCAGCCAGGGGGAGTGGAATGAGCAGTTCTTC . TRBV10-3 TRBD1 TRBJ2-1
CASSQAARGRTYNEQFF TGTGCCAGCAGCCAAGCGGCGCGCGGGAGGACCTACAATGAGCAGTTCTTC many TRBV4-2 TRBD2 TRBJ2-1
CASMSRGLPYEQYF TGTGCCAGTATGTCCCGGGGACTACCCTACGAGCAGTACTTC . TRBV19 TRBD2 TRBJ2-7
CASSSLGGRGNEQFF TGTGCCAGCAGCTCCCTGGGCGGGAGAGGAAATGAGCAGTTCTTC few TRBV11-2 TRBD2 TRBJ2-1
CASSLDITAFF TGTGCCAGCAGCTTGGACATCACAGCTTTCTTT many TRBV5-8 . TRBJ1-1
CASSSAYGTNLDEQFF TGTGCCAGCAGCTCCGCGTACGGGACTAACCTCGATGAGCAGTTCTTC many TRBV7-9 TRBD2 TRBJ2-1
CASSPNRGQQGYEQYF TGCGCCAGCAGCCCAAACCGGGGACAGCAGGGCTACGAGCAGTACTTC many TRBV5-1 TRBD1 TRBJ2-7
CASSRDPGGYEQYF TGTGCCAGCAGCCGAGACCCGGGTGGCTACGAGCAGTACTTC many TRBV7-2 . TRBJ2-7
CSAQKNRGNQPQHF TGCAGTGCTCAGAAAAACAGGGGCAATCAGCCCCAGCATTTT many TRBV20-1 . TRBJ1-5
CASSLRGDPEAFF TGTGCCAGCAGCCTGAGGGGCGACCCTGAAGCTTTCTTT . TRBV5-6 . TRBJ1-1
CASRDSQTYNEQFF TGTGCCAGTAGGGACAGCCAAACCTACAATGAGCAGTTCTTC many TRBV19 . TRBJ2-1
CASSRTMAPGYNEQFF TGTGCCAGCAGCCGAACCATGGCCCCAGGCTACAATGAGCAGTTCTTC many TRBV11-1 . TRBJ2-1
CSAREHRAYEQYF TGCAGTGCTAGAGAACACAGAGCCTACGAGCAGTACTTC . TRBV20-1 . TRBJ2-7
CATSYQSLRDRASPQSWTQYF TGTGCCACCAGCTATCAATCACTCCGGGACAGGGCCTCCCCCCAATCTTGGACCCAGTACTTC many TRBV15 TRBD1 TRBJ2-5
CSASWTNRQETQYF TGCAGTGCTAGCTGGACTAACAGGCAAGAGACCCAGTACTTC many TRBV20-1 . TRBJ2-5
CASDTGRSGYNEQFF TGTGCCAGTGATACCGGCCGTTCGGGCTACAATGAGCAGTTCTTC few TRBV27 . TRBJ2-1
CASSLWGVAGGAYNEQFF TGTGCCAGCAGCTTGTGGGGTGTAGCGGGGGGGGCCTACAATGAGCAGTTCTTC few TRBV5-6 TRBD2 TRBJ2-1
CASSPGGTSGIYNEQFF TGTGCCAGCAGCCCTGGAGGGACTAGCGGGATCTACAATGAGCAGTTCTTC many TRBV12-3/TRBV12-4 TRBD2 TRBJ2-1
CASSPGTDLYGQYF TGTGCCAGCAGCCCCGGGACAGACCTCTACGGGCAGTACTTC . TRBV7-9 TRBD1 TRBJ2-7
CASSQEAGTYEQYF TGCGCCAGCAGCCAAGAAGCGGGGACCTACGAGCAGTACTTC . TRBV4-3 TRBD2 TRBJ2-7
CASSAGWDRYNEQFF TGTGCCAGCAGCGCTGGGTGGGACAGATACAATGAGCAGTTCTTC many TRBV7-9 TRBD1 TRBJ2-1
CASSPPQSNHKQETQYF TGTGCCAGCAGTCCGCCCCAGTCCAACCACAAGCAAGAGACCCAGTACTTC many TRBV25-1 . TRBJ2-5
CAWSVLAPDTEAFF TGTGCCTGGAGTGTATTGGCCCCCGACACTGAAGCTTTCTTT . TRBV30 . TRBJ1-1
CSALSSRVTLKGAWTEAFF TGCAGTGCTTTATCATCAAGAGTGACCCTTAAGGGGGCTTGGACTGAAGCTTTCTTT many TRBV20-1 TRBD1 TRBJ1-1
CASSFGSENEKLFF TGTGCCAGCAGTTTCGGTTCTGAGAATGAAAAACTGTTTTTT many TRBV28 . TRBJ1-4
CSAISGDQPQHF TGCAGTGCTATTTCCGGGGATCAGCCCCAGCATTTT . TRBV20-1 . TRBJ1-5
CSARVGSGLSYEQYF TGCAGTGCTAGAGTCGGTAGCGGGCTTTCCTACGAGCAGTACTTC many TRBV20-1 TRBD2 TRBJ2-7
CASSAGTGQTYEQYF TGTGCCAGCAGTGCCGGGACAGGGCAAACCTACGAGCAGTACTTC many TRBV6-1 TRBD1 TRBJ2-7
CASNPREGGMATGELFF TGTGCCAGCAACCCTCGGGAGGGAGGAATGGCGACCGGGGAGCTGTTTTTT many TRBV12-3/TRBV12-4 TRBD2 TRBJ2-2
CSARGGAGNQPQHF TGCAGTGCTAGAGGGGGGGCAGGCAATCAGCCCCAGCATTTT many TRBV20-1 . TRBJ1-5
CASRGPSNSGANVLTF TGTGCCAGCAGGGGGCCATCAAACTCTGGGGCCAACGTCCTGACTTTC . TRBV12-3/TRBV12-4 . TRBJ2-6
CASSYLAGAETQYF TGTGCCAGCAGCTATCTAGCGGGGGCGGAGACCCAGTACTTC many TRBV28 TRBD2 TRBJ2-5
CASSRTEYTDTQYF TGTGCCAGCAGCAGGACAGAGTACACAGATACGCAGTATTTT many TRBV5-4 . TRBJ2-3
CASSKTGYSNQPQHF TGTGCCAGCAGTAAAACAGGTTATAGCAATCAGCCCCAGCATTTT many TRBV6-1 . TRBJ1-5
CASSLGRVGRQPQHF TGTGCCAGCAGCTTAGGCAGGGTCGGCCGGCAGCCCCAGCATTTT many TRBV7-2 . TRBJ1-5
CASSSGATGRSSYNSPLHF TGTGCCAGCAGCTCCGGGGCCACAGGGCGGAGCTCCTATAATTCACCCCTCCACTTT many TRBV11-1 . TRBJ1-6
CASSRTGQGYEQYF TGTGCCAGCAGCCGGACGGGGCAGGGGTACGAGCAGTACTTC many TRBV7-9 . TRBJ2-7
CASQPGPRRTQYF TGTGCCTCTCAACCGGGACCCCGAAGGACCCAGTACTTC many TRBV6-2/TRBV6-3 . TRBJ2-5
CATSRVGGLGETQYF TGTGCCACCAGCAGAGTTGGGGGTCTGGGGGAGACCCAGTACTTC many TRBV15 . TRBJ2-5
CASSLPAGGLGEQYF TGTGCCAGCAGTCTCCCAGCGGGAGGGCTAGGTGAGCAGTACTTC many TRBV28 TRBD2 TRBJ2-7
CASSLAGGSALLPYGYTF TGTGCCAGCAGCTTAGCAGGGGGTTCGGCCCTACTCCCCTATGGCTACACCTTC . TRBV7-2 . TRBJ1-2
CASRSNPAGSTDTQYF TGTGCCAGCAGATCGAACCCAGCGGGAAGCACAGATACGCAGTATTTT many TRBV7-2 TRBD2 TRBJ2-3
CASSLSYLETQYF TGCGCCAGCAGCTTGTCTTATCTGGAGACCCAGTACTTC many TRBV5-1 . TRBJ2-5
CASRAGAGNEQFF TGTGCCAGCAGAGCGGGAGCTGGGAATGAGCAGTTCTTC many TRBV7-2 TRBD2 TRBJ2-1
CASSLKLSRNTEAFF TGTGCCAGCAGCTTGAAGTTGTCCAGAAACACTGAAGCTTTCTTT . TRBV5-5 . TRBJ1-1
CASSPHSSGEQFF TGTGCCAGCAGTCCCCACTCTAGTGGTGAGCAGTTCTTC many TRBV6-1 . TRBJ2-1
CSARERQGFGYTF TGCAGTGCTAGAGAGCGACAGGGATTCGGCTACACCTTC many TRBV20-1 TRBD1 TRBJ1-2
CASAGGRGNIQYF TGTGCCAGCGCGGGGGGCCGGGGAAACATTCAGTACTTC many TRBV27 TRBD2 TRBJ2-4
CSARGQGGETQYF TGCAGTGCTAGGGGACAGGGAGGAGAGACCCAGTACTTC many TRBV20-1 TRBD1 TRBJ2-5
CASSLTDGRPEAFF TGCGCCAGCAGCTTGACGGACGGAAGACCTGAAGCTTTCTTT many TRBV5-1 . TRBJ1-1
CASSWGGPDGEQFF TGCGCCAGCAGCTGGGGGGGACCGGACGGTGAGCAGTTCTTC . TRBV5-1 TRBD2 TRBJ2-1
CASKAAGGHSYGELFF TGTGCCAGCAAAGCAGCGGGAGGACACTCTTATGGGGAGCTGTTTTTT few TRBV5-4 TRBD2 TRBJ2-2
CASSLSGDYTDTQYF TGTGCCAGCAGCTTAAGCGGGGATTACACAGATACGCAGTATTTT many TRBV7-2 TRBD2 TRBJ2-3
CASATTGPAVGKLFF TGTGCCAGCGCTACTACAGGACCCGCCGTGGGAAAACTGTTTTTT many TRBV27 . TRBJ1-4